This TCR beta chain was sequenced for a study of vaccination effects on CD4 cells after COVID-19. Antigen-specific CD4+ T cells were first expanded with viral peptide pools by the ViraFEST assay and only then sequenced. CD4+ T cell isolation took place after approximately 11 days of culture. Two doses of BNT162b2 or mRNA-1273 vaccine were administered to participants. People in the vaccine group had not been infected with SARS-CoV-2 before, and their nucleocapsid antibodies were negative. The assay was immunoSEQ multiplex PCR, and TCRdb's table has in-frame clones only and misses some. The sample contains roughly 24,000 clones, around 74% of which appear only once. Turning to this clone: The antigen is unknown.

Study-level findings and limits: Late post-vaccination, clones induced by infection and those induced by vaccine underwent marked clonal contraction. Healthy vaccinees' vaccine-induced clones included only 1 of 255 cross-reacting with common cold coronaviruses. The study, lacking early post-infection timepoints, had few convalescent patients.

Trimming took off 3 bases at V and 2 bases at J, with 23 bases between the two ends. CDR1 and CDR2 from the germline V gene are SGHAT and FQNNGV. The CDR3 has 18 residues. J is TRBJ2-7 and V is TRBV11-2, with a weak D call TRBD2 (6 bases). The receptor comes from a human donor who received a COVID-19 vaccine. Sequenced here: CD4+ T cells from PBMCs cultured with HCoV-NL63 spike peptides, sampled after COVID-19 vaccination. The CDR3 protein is CASSFSLRGPGGPYEQYF. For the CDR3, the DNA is TGTGCCAGCAGCTTTAGTCTTCGAGGGCCCGGGGGTCCCTACGAGCAGTACTTC.